The next 27 T cell receptor beta chains were all read from a single sample in a study of technical replicates of blood from several donors. The table came from immunoSEQ multiplex PCR; TCRdb's copy has only in-frame clones and leaves some out. The sample includes about 87,000 clones, approximately 95% of them seen just once. Sequencing used T cells isolated from PBMCs. These receptors all stem from a human donor in good health.

The chain links TRBV4-1 to TRBJ1-1; 7 bases fit TRBD1. The CDR3 sequence is 14 residues long. CDR1 MGHRA and CDR2 YSYEKL come from the germline V gene. Germline trimming cut 4 bases from V and 4 bases from J; bases unmatched to any gene: 6. The CDR3 DNA sequence: TGCGCCAGCAGCCCTGGACAGGTCATCACTGAAGCTTTCTTT. It is translated as CASSPGQVITEAFF.

The chain is built from TRBV5-8 and TRBJ1-3, with D perhaps TRBD1 (6 bases). CDR3 length: 15 amino acids. The germline V gene has CDR1 SGHTS and CDR2 YDEGEE. V lost 5 bases, J lost 4 bases, and 16 bases lay in between. The CDR3 coding sequence is TGTGCCAGCAGTTTAGAAACAGGGATCGGAAACACCATATATTTT. Residues: CASSLETGIGNTIYF.

The chain employs TRBV28 and TRBJ2-5; 7 positions match TRBD2. The length of the CDR3 is 18 residues. The germline CDR1 and CDR2 sequences are MDHEN and SYDVKM. The J segment lost 5 bases and the V segment lost 2 bases, leaving 17 bases of the junction unmatched. The CDR3 loop reads CASSLTGLLPRLGETQYF. The CDR3 nucleotides are TGTGCCAGCAGTTTAACGGGACTACTCCCCCGTTTAGGGGAGACCCAGTACTTC.

The V gene is TRBV19, the J gene TRBJ1-1; 8 nucleotides line up with TRBD1. J was trimmed by 5 bases and V by 1 base; bases with no gene match: 3. Germline-derived CDR1 and CDR2 are LNHDA and SQIVND (reference sequence). The CDR3 contains 14 residues. The DNA for the CDR3 is TGTGCCAGTAGTATAGGGACAGGGAGGACTGAAGCTTTCTTT. This encodes CASSIGTGRTEAFF.

The rearrangement links TRBV12-5 to TRBJ1-2; 7 bases map to TRBD1. The CDR3 contains 15 residues. V was pared by 5 bases and J by 10 bases, with 16 bases of the junction left unmatched. CDR1 is LGHNT and CDR2 is FRNRAP in the germline V gene. CDR3 loop: CASGLQGNHELDYTF. The CDR3 bases are TGTGCTAGTGGTCTACAGGGGAATCATGAATTGGACTACACCTTC.

The chain links TRBV5-6 to TRBJ1-1; a possible D gene is TRBD1 (5 bases). The germline V gene encodes CDR1 SGHDT and CDR2 YYEEEE. This CDR3 is 15 amino acids long. V was clipped by 0 bases and J by 0 bases, with 9 bases between them. CDR3 residues: CASSLGGGLNTEAFF. In DNA form, the CDR3 reads TGTGCCAGCAGCTTGGGGGGCGGATTGAACACTGAAGCTTTCTTT.

Notes on this clone: Other nucleotide sequences from this sample produce the same CDR3. The rearrangement joins TRBV4-3 to TRBJ2-7, with 9 positions matching TRBD1. Unmatched junction bases numbered 5, after V lost 1 base and J lost 4 bases. CDR3 length equals 15 residues. Germline values: CDR1 LGHNA, CDR2 YSLEER. CDR3: CASSQGPGQGYEQYF. The CDR3, as DNA: TGCGCCAGCAGCCAAGGCCCCGGACAGGGGTACGAGCAGTACTTC.

The chain combines TRBV2 with TRBJ2-3, with 7 positions matching TRBD1. The CDR3 has 15 amino acids. V shed 9 bases and J 5 bases; nucleotides not matched to a gene: 14. The germline V gene encodes CDR1 SNHLY and CDR2 FYNNEI. The CDR3: CARKDPGQQQDTQYF. CDR3 nucleotide sequence: TGTGCCAGAAAGGACCCGGGACAGCAACAAGATACGCAGTATTTT.

The chain couples TRBV2 to TRBJ2-7; a weak D match, TRBD2 (6 bases). Trimming stripped 7 bases from V and 6 bases from J, with 13 bases between. The CDR3 has 12 residues. Germline loops: CDR1 SNHLY, CDR2 FYNNEI. DNA of the CDR3: TGTGCCAGCATCCGGGACTCTATCGAGCAGTACTTC. Translating it yields CASIRDSIEQYF. Full variable domain (rest looked up from reference TRBV2 and TRBJ2-7): EPEVTQTPSHQVTQMGQEVILRCVPISNHLYFYWYRQILGQKVEFLVSFYNNEISEKSEIFDDQFSVERPDGSNFTLKIRSTKLEDSAMYFCASIRDSIEQYFGPGTRLTVT.

V and J are TRBV27 and TRBJ2-7, with 7 nucleotides matching TRBD2. The trim removed 4 bases at V and 1 base at J, leaving 7 bases unmatched. The CDR3 consists of 15 residues. Germline V CDR1 and CDR2: MNHEY, SMNVEV (reference sequence). CDR3 region: CASSWLRELSYEQYF. In DNA, the CDR3 is TGTGCCAGCAGTTGGTTGCGGGAGCTTTCCTACGAGCAGTACTTC.

This chain joins TRBV4-2 and TRBJ1-1, with 11 bases lining up with TRBD1. CDR1 is LGHNA and CDR2 is YNFKEQ in the germline V gene. The CDR3 has 14 residues. With V trimmed by 5 bases and J by 4 bases, 3 bases remained unmatched. In DNA form, the CDR3 reads TGTGCCAGCAGCAGGACAGGGGGCATCACTGAAGCTTTCTTT. Protein product: CASSRTGGITEAFF.

This chain joins TRBV10-2 and TRBJ2-7, with D possibly being TRBD2 (5 bases). The V end was cut by 4 bases, the J end by 6 bases, with 19 bases between. The CDR3 is 15 residues long. Germline CDR1 reads WSHSY; CDR2 reads SAAADI. The CDR3 protein is CASSAGWGAPSEQYF. The CDR3 DNA reads as TGCGCCAGCAGTGCCGGTTGGGGAGCACCCAGCGAGCAGTACTTC.

The gene calls are TRBV19 and TRBJ2-3, with 12 bases identical to TRBD2. This CDR3 comprises 18 residues. The germline CDR1 and CDR2 sequences are LNHDA and SQIVND (reference sequence). J was trimmed by 3 bases and V by 4 bases; bases with no gene match: 11. The CDR3 nucleotides are TGTGCCAGTAGTACGGTCCCGGGACTAGCGGGCGGGACAGATACGCAGTATTTT. Translation: CASSTVPGLAGGTDTQYF.

The rearrangement links TRBV5-1 to TRBJ1-1; 7 nucleotides match TRBD1. V lost 4 bases to trimming and J lost 0 bases; unmatched junction nucleotides: 3. The CDR3 consists of 14 residues. Germline loops: CDR1 SGHRS, CDR2 YFSETQ. The CDR3 is CASSPGQMNTEAFF. The CDR3 nucleotides are TGCGCCAGCAGCCCGGGACAGATGAACACTGAAGCTTTCTTT.

The V and J genes are TRBV9 and TRBJ1-3; D possibly corresponds to TRBD1 (6 bases). The CDR3 contains 17 residues. Per germline, CDR1 SGDLS and CDR2 YYNGEE. The V end lost 3 bases, the J end lost 4 bases, and 20 bases lay between the germline ends. The CDR3 here is CASSERGGDPPGNTIYF. DNA of the CDR3: TGTGCCAGCAGCGAGAGGGGGGGCGACCCCCCGGGAAACACCATATATTTT.

The V and J genes are TRBV13 and TRBJ2-1, with D possibly matching TRBD2 (6 bases). Germline assignment: CDR1 PRHDT and CDR2 FYEKMQ (reference sequence). This CDR3 contains 16 residues. The ends were cut back, 0 bases at V and 9 bases at J, with 18 bases in the middle. The CDR3: CASSLGGHGSSSEQFF. CDR3 DNA sequence: TGTGCCAGCAGCTTAGGGGGGCACGGGAGCTCTAGTGAGCAGTTCTTC.

The chain joins TRBV7-3 to TRBJ1-1; the D gene is possibly TRBD1 (6 bases). The CDR3 is 14 residues long. The germline CDR1 and CDR2 sequences are SGHTA and FQGTGA. V lost 1 base and J lost 5, with 11 bases in between. The CDR3 is CASSLMGARTEAFF. As DNA, the CDR3 is TGTGCCAGCAGCTTAATGGGGGCTAGGACTGAAGCTTTCTTT.

The chain combines TRBV11-2 with TRBJ2-7; no clear D gene. The V end was cut by 2 bases, the J end by 3 bases, with 8 bases between. The CDR3 spans 13 residues. Looked up from germline, CDR1 is SGHAT and CDR2 is FQNNGV. CDR3 protein: CASSLPGLYEQYF. CDR3 bases: TGTGCCAGCAGCTTACCCGGTCTCTACGAGCAGTACTTC.

CDR3 coding DNA: TGTGCCAGCACGGGGGGAACCGGGGAGCTGTTTTTT. This gives the protein CASTGGTGELFF. V gene TRBV6-5 combines with J gene TRBJ2-2; 7 bases line up with TRBD2. This CDR3 is 12 amino acids long. V dropped 7 bases and J dropped 5; count of bases not matched to a gene: 1. Germline V gene data show CDR1 as MNHEY and CDR2 as SVGAGI.

J is TRBJ2-3 and V is TRBV5-1; D is perhaps TRBD1 (7 bases). The CDR3 covers 19 residues. Germline-derived CDR1 and CDR2 are SGHRS and YFSETQ. The ends were cut back, 0 bases at V and 8 bases at J, with 28 bases in the middle. CDR3 DNA sequence: TGCGCCAGCAGCTTGGAGGGGGGCAGACAGGGACACCCTGCGGGTACGCAGTATTTT. Translated: CASSLEGGRQGHPAGTQYF. Filled out from reference TRBV5-1 and TRBJ2-3, the complete variable domain reads KAGVTQTPRYLIKTRGQQVTLSCSPISGHRSVSWYQQTPGQGLQFLFEYFSETQRNKGNFPGRFSGRQFSNSRSEMNVSTLELGDSALYLCASSLEGGRQGHPAGTQYFGPGTRLTVL.

The J gene is TRBJ1-2, the V gene TRBV2; no firm D call. The CDR3 covers 14 residues. V was shortened by 4 bases and J by 1 base, with 10 bases between the two germline ends. The germline gives CDR1 SNHLY, CDR2 FYNNEI. CDR3 sequence: CASSVGQLNYGYTF. The CDR3 nucleotides are TGTGCCAGCAGTGTTGGGCAGCTTAACTATGGCTACACCTTC.

The chain couples TRBV5-1 to TRBJ2-7; 7 bases are a match to TRBD1. The length of the CDR3 is 14 residues. With 2 bases clipped from V and 5 bases from J, the junction kept 7 bases outside the gene matches. Germline values: CDR1 SGHRS, CDR2 YFSETQ. CDR3 nucleotides: TGCGCCAGCAGCTTTGACAGGGTGTTCGACGAGCAGTACTTC. Encoded protein: CASSFDRVFDEQYF.

The V gene is TRBV11-1, the J gene TRBJ1-1; no clear D. Germline V CDR1 and CDR2: SGHAT, FQDESV (reference sequence). CDR3 length: 14 residues. With 1 base removed from V and 1 base from J, the gap between germline ends came to 7 bases. The CDR3 region is CASSLVPGNTEAFF. The CDR3 nucleotides read TGTGCCAGCAGCTTAGTCCCAGGGAACACTGAAGCTTTCTTT.

The rearrangement links TRBV11-1 to TRBJ2-1; unclear D gene. The CDR3 is 15 amino acids. Germline assignment: CDR1 SGHAT and CDR2 FQDESV (reference sequence). V lost 1 base to trimming and J lost 1 base, with 8 bases between them. The CDR3 sequence: CASSLGDSSYNEQFF. CDR3 DNA sequence: TGTGCCAGCAGCTTAGGAGATTCATCCTACAATGAGCAGTTCTTC.

J is TRBJ2-1 and V is TRBV28; D uncertain. The CDR3 runs 13 residues. Looked up from germline, CDR1 is MDHEN and CDR2 is SYDVKM. V shed 6 bases and J shed 0 bases, with 6 bases lying between them. The CDR3 nucleotides are TGTGCCAGCAGAGATAGCTCCTACAATGAGCAGTTCTTC. Amino acid sequence: CASRDSSYNEQFF.

DNA for the CDR3: TGTGCCAGCAGCCGGGACAAGACTTACGAGCAGTACTTC. It yields the protein CASSRDKTYEQYF. The chain joins TRBV6-5 to TRBJ2-7, with D possibly being TRBD1 (6 bases). Germline assignment: CDR1 MNHEY and CDR2 SVGAGI. This CDR3 region has 13 residues. Trimming removed 6 bases from V and 4 bases from J, with 13 bases in between.

The chain is built from TRBV9 and TRBJ2-1, with D maybe TRBD1 (6 bases). V was pared by 2 bases and J by 5 bases, with 8 bases between. Germline V gives CDR1 SGDLS, CDR2 YYNGEE. CDR3 size: 13 residues. The CDR3 region has the DNA TGTGCCAGCAGCGTTTACAGGGACAATGAGCAGTTCTTC. This encodes CASSVYRDNEQFF.